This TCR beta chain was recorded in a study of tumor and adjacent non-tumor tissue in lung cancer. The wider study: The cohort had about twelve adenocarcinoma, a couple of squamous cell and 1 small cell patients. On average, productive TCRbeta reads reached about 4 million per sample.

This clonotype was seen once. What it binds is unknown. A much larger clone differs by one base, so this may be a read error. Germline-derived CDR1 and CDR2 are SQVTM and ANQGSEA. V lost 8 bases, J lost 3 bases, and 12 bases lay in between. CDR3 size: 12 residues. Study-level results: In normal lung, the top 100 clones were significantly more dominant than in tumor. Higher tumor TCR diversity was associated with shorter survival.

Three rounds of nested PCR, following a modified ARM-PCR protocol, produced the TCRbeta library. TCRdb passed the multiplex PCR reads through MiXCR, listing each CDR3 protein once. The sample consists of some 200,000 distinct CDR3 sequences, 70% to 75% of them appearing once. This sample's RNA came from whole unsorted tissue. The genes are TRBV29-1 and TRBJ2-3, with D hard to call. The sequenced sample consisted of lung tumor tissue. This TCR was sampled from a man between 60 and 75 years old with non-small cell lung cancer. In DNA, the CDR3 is TGCAGCCCGACATTATGGACAGATACGCAGTATTTT. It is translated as CSPTLWTDTQYF.